These T cell receptor beta chains were read from a single sample in a study of blood T cells in healthy people across ages. TCRdb ran MiXCR on the 5' RACE reads and lists one entry per CDR3 protein. The repertoire holds around 1,000,000 distinct CDR3 sequences, with about 25% as singletons. The same specimen was also included in a second study, on T cells of mothers and their children.

Sequencing was carried out using blood. The receptors here all came from a girl aged 2 to 10 in good health. Each CDR3 is given with its conserved first and last residue. Fields, in order: V gene, D gene, J gene, clone size, CDR3 DNA, CDR3 protein. A D gene is named only where the DNA matches it firmly. The listing skips clone size in some rows; elsewhere it reads once, few, many or a size class.

V gene: TRBV3-1; D gene: .; J gene: TRBJ2-5; clone size: few; CDR3 DNA: TGTGCCAGCAGCCAAGATGACAGCGACCAAGAGACCCAGTACTTC; CDR3 protein: CASSQDDSDQETQYF
V gene: TRBV6-1; D gene: .; J gene: TRBJ2-2; clone size: few; CDR3 DNA: TGTGCCCCCGTGTGTGGGGCGAACACCGGGGAGCTGTTTTTT; CDR3 protein: CAPVCGANTGELFF
V gene: TRBV5-4; D gene: .; J gene: TRBJ2-1; clone size: .; CDR3 DNA: TGTGCCAGCAGCGAGGGACTCCAACTTAAGGATGAGCAGTTCTTC; CDR3 protein: CASSEGLQLKDEQFF
V gene: TRBV9; D gene: .; J gene: TRBJ2-7; clone size: .; CDR3 DNA: TGTGCCAGCAGCCCGCCGGGCGTCGGGGGGCTCGAGCAGTACTTC; CDR3 protein: CASSPPGVGGLEQYF
V gene: TRBV29-1; D gene: .; J gene: TRBJ2-1; clone size: .; CDR3 DNA: TGCAGCGCATCGATAGTGGACTACAATGAGCAGTTCTTC; CDR3 protein: CSASIVDYNEQFF
V gene: TRBV12-5; D gene: .; J gene: TRBJ2-1; clone size: few; CDR3 DNA: TGTGCTAGTGGTTTGAGGCAAGAGCAGTTCTTC; CDR3 protein: CASGLRQEQFF
V gene: TRBV13; D gene: .; J gene: TRBJ2-4; clone size: few; CDR3 DNA: TGTGCCAGCAGCTATTCCAAAAACATTCAGTACTTC; CDR3 protein: CASSYSKNIQYF
V gene: TRBV20-1; D gene: TRBD1; J gene: TRBJ2-7; clone size: .; CDR3 DNA: TGCAGTGCTTTTGGACAGGGCGACGAGCAGTACTTC; CDR3 protein: CSAFGQGDEQYF
V gene: TRBV12-3/TRBV12-4; D gene: .; J gene: TRBJ2-3; clone size: .; CDR3 DNA: TGTGCCAGCAGGACGGGAGATACGCAGTATTTT; CDR3 protein: CASRTGDTQYF
V gene: TRBV2; D gene: .; J gene: TRBJ2-5; clone size: .; CDR3 DNA: TGTGCCAGCAGGGATACGAGTCGAGAAGCCCAGTACTTC; CDR3 protein: CASRDTSREAQYF
V gene: TRBV4-1; D gene: TRBD2; J gene: TRBJ2-1; clone size: .; CDR3 DNA: TGCGCCAGCAGCCAGCCCAATAGCGGGGGGCTATACAATGAGCAGTTCTTC; CDR3 protein: CASSQPNSGGLYNEQFF
V gene: TRBV3-1; D gene: TRBD2; J gene: TRBJ2-1; clone size: few; CDR3 DNA: TGTGCCAGCAGTCGAATCGGACTAGCGGTGAACAATGAGCAGTTCTTC; CDR3 protein: CASSRIGLAVNNEQFF
V gene: TRBV12-3/TRBV12-4; D gene: TRBD2; J gene: TRBJ2-1; clone size: .; CDR3 DNA: TGTGCCAGCAGTTTGAAGCGGGAGGGTTACAATGAGCAGTTCTTC; CDR3 protein: CASSLKREGYNEQFF
V gene: TRBV7-2; D gene: TRBD2; J gene: TRBJ2-3; clone size: .; CDR3 DNA: TGTGCCAGCAGCCGAAAGACTAGCGGGAGGTCGGATACGCAGTATTTT; CDR3 protein: CASSRKTSGRSDTQYF
V gene: TRBV11-2; D gene: .; J gene: TRBJ1-4; clone size: few; CDR3 DNA: TGTGCCAGCAGCCTACCGACATGGAATGCAACTAATGAAAAACTGTTTTTT; CDR3 protein: CASSLPTWNATNEKLFF
V gene: TRBV28; D gene: .; J gene: TRBJ2-1; clone size: few; CDR3 DNA: TGTGCCAGCAGTTTAAGGTTTGGGACCAAGTACAATGAGCAGTTCTTC; CDR3 protein: CASSLRFGTKYNEQFF